A selection of T cell receptor beta chains follows, all from one sample in a study of cytomegalovirus exposure and HLA in healthy donors. TCRdb's table, derived via immunoSEQ multiplex PCR, lists solely in-frame clones and lacks some. This table has 150,000 to 200,000 clones, around 78% appearing once. Sequenced input: PBMCs. These receptors were taken from a man younger than 40 in good health and CMV-seronegative. Each CDR3 is given with its conserved first and last residue. D genes are given only for firm matches. Clone size is shown for a subset of rows, as once, few, many or a class of expanded clone.

D	V	size	J	DNA	CDR3
TRBD2	TRBV5-4	.	TRBJ2-7	TGTGCCAGCAGCACCGGGACTAGTCTTTACGAGCAGTACTTC	CASSTGTSLYEQYF
.	TRBV7-2	.	TRBJ2-1	TGTGCCAGCAGCCTTCCCGGTGAGCAGTTCTTC	CASSLPGEQFF
.	TRBV28	.	TRBJ1-5	TGTGCCAGCAGTTTAGTGGGGGCGAGCAATCAGCCCCAGCATTTT	CASSLVGASNQPQHF
.	TRBV28	.	TRBJ1-5	TGTGCCAGCAGTTCCCGCGGGGGGGGAAACCAGCCCCAGCATTTT	CASSSRGGGNQPQHF
.	TRBV6-1	.	TRBJ2-7	TGTGCCAGCAGTGAATTGCCGCCGGCCAGACCTACCCAGCGCTTC	CASSELPPARPTQRF
TRBD2	TRBV4-1	.	TRBJ2-1	TGCGCCAGCAGCCAAGATGCAGCGGGAGGTCTCAATGAGCAGTTCTTC	CASSQDAAGGLNEQFF
TRBD2	TRBV19	.	TRBJ2-3	TGTGCCAGTAGACTTTCTAGCGGATACACAGATACGCAGTATTTT	CASRLSSGYTDTQYF
.	TRBV28	.	TRBJ1-2	TGTGCCAGCAGACAGGGAGTAGTGAGAGGCTACACCTTC	CASRQGVVRGYTF
TRBD2	TRBV5-4	.	TRBJ2-2	TGTGCCAGCAGCTTGGGACTAGCGGTAAACACCGGGGAGCTGTTTTTT	CASSLGLAVNTGELFF
.	TRBV10-3	.	TRBJ1-1	TGTGCCATCAGTGAGTCGACTAAGTTGGAAGGTTGCGCTTTCTTT	CAISESTKLEGCAFF
.	TRBV6-1	.	TRBJ2-5	TGTGCCAGCAGTGAATTTGGGAGGACCGGAGAGACCCAGTACTTC	CASSEFGRTGETQYF
.	TRBV11-2	.	TRBJ2-7	TGTGCCAGCAGCTTAGAAATCTCCCCCGGTCGTAACGAGCAGTACTTC	CASSLEISPGRNEQYF
TRBD1	TRBV15	.	TRBJ1-5	TGTGCCACCAGCAGAGGTGAGGGGACAGGGGGCGTTCGGAATCAGCCCCAGCATTTT	CATSRGEGTGGVRNQPQHF
.	TRBV6-1	.	TRBJ2-1	TGTGCCGGCAGTGAATTTGGGGGGGGCTCGAATGAGCAGTTCTTC	CAGSEFGGGSNEQFF
TRBD2	TRBV11-3	once	TRBJ2-7	TGTGCCAGCAGCTTAGGAGCGGGACCTTCCTACGAGCAGTACTTC	CASSLGAGPSYEQYF
TRBD2	TRBV7-2	.	TRBJ2-7	TGTGCCAGCAGCTTACGTCCGGGAGGCGAGCAGTACTTC	CASSLRPGGEQYF
TRBD1	TRBV30	once	TRBJ1-6	TGTGCCTGGAGCCAAACCGGGACAGGGGGCTCACCCCTCCACTTT	CAWSQTGTGGSPLHF
TRBD1	TRBV2	.	TRBJ1-2	TGTGCCAGCACACTACAAAGGGGGACAGTCAGCTTC	CASTLQRGTVSF
.	TRBV6-5	.	TRBJ2-5	TGTGCCAGCAGTTACTCCTTTACTTGGAGGGAGACCCAGTACTTC	CASSYSFTWRETQYF
.	TRBV5-3	.	TRBJ2-7	TGTGCCAGAAGCTTGGAGTCTAGCGACTCCTACGAGCAGTACTTC	CARSLESSDSYEQYF
TRBD2	TRBV28	.	TRBJ2-1	TGTGCCAGCGTCGAAGGACTAGCTATAAATGAGCAGTTCTTC	CASVEGLAINEQFF
TRBD2	TRBV5-1	.	TRBJ2-7	TGCGCCAGCAAAGGGACTAGCGGCTACGAGCAGTACTTC	CASKGTSGYEQYF
TRBD1	TRBV7-9	few	TRBJ2-7	TGTGCCAGCAGCTCTCCGGGACAGGGGAATAGGGAGCAGTACTTC	CASSSPGQGNREQYF
TRBD1	TRBV7-9	.	TRBJ1-1	TGTGCCAGCAGCTTAGGAACAGGGGGCGTTGCAATGGAAGCTTTCTTT	CASSLGTGGVAMEAFF
TRBD1	TRBV2	.	TRBJ2-7	TGTGCCAGCACGCGGACAGGGGGATACGAGCAGTACTTC	CASTRTGGYEQYF
.	TRBV4-1	.	TRBJ1-2	TGCGCCAGCAGCCAAAGAGACAGGTTTAACTATGGCTACACCTTC	CASSQRDRFNYGYTF
.	TRBV7-9	.	TRBJ2-1	TGTGCCAGCAGCTTATTAGCGGCTTACAATGAGCAGTTCTTC	CASSLLAAYNEQFF
TRBD1	TRBV27	.	TRBJ2-3	TGTGCCAGCAGTCCCGGACAGGGATTAGATACGCAGTATTTT	CASSPGQGLDTQYF
.	TRBV6-1	few	TRBJ2-1	TGTGCCACTCGGGGGAATGAGCAGTTCTTC	CATRGNEQFF
TRBD1	TRBV27	.	TRBJ1-2	TGTGCCAGCAGTCGCGAGACAGGGGACCACTATGGCTACACCTTC	CASSRETGDHYGYTF
TRBD2	TRBV19	.	TRBJ2-7	TGTGCCAGTAGTCTTAGACAGAGCGGGGCCTACGAGCAGTACTTC	CASSLRQSGAYEQYF
.	TRBV11-2	.	TRBJ2-3	TGTGCCAGCAGCTTACGTCACGGGGGAGGCACAGATACGCAGTATTTT	CASSLRHGGGTDTQYF
.	TRBV9	.	TRBJ2-5	TGTGCCAGCAGCGTAACCCTCGACTTGCCGCAAGAGACCCAGTACTTC	CASSVTLDLPQETQYF
TRBD1	TRBV29-1	.	TRBJ2-2	TGCAGCGTTACCTTACAGGGGTATAACACCGGGGAGCTGTTTTTT	CSVTLQGYNTGELFF
.	TRBV2	few	TRBJ1-1	TGTGCCAGCAGCTTTGCAGTTGAAGCTTTCTTT	CASSFAVEAFF